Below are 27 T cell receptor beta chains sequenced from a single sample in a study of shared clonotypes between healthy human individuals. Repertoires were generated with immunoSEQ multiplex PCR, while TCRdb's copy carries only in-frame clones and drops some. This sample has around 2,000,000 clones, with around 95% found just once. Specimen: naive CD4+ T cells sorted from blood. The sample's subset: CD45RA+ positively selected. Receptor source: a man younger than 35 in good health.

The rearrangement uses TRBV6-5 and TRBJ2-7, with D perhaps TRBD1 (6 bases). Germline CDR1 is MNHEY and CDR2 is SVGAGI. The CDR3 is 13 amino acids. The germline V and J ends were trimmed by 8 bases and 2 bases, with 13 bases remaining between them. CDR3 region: CASETPGAYEQYF. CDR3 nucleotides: TGTGCCAGCGAAACCCCAGGGGCCTACGAGCAGTACTTC.

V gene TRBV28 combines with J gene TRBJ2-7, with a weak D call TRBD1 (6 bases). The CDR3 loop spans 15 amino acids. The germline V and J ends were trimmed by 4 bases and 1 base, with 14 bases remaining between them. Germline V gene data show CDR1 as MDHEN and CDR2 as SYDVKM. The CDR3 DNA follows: TGTGCCAGCAGTTCGCAGGGGCGTTATTCCTACGAGCAGTACTTC. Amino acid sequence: CASSSQGRYSYEQYF.

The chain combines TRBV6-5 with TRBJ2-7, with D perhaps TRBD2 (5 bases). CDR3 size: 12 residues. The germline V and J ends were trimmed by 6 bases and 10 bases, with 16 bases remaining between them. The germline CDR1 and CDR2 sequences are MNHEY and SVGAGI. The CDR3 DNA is TGTGCCAGCAGACAAGCTCCGGGGAAACAGTACTTC. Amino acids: CASRQAPGKQYF.

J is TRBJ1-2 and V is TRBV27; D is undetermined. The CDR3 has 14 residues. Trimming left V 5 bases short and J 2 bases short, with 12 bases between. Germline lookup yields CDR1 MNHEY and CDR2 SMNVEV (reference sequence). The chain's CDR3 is CASSARVSNYGYTF. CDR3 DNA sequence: TGTGCCAGCAGTGCCCGGGTCAGCAACTATGGCTACACCTTC.

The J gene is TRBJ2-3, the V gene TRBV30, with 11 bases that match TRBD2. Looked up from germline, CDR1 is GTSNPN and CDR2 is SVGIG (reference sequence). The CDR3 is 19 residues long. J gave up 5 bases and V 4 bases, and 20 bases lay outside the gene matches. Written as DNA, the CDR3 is TGTGCCTGGAACGTAGGGCGAGGGACTAGCGGCATGAGGATAGATACGCAGTATTTT. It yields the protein CAWNVGRGTSGMRIDTQYF.

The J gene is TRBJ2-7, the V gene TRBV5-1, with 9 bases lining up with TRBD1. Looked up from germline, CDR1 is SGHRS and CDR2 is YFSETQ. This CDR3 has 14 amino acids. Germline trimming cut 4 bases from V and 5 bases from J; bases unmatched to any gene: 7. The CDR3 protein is CASSQTGGVNEQYF. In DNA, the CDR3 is TGCGCCAGCAGCCAGACAGGGGGGGTAAACGAGCAGTACTTC.

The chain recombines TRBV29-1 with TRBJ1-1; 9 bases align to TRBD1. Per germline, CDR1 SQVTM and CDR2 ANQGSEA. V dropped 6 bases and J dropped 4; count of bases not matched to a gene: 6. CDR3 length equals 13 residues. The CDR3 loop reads CSVSDRGVTEAFF. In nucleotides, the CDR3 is TGCAGCGTCTCTGACAGGGGGGTCACTGAAGCTTTCTTT.

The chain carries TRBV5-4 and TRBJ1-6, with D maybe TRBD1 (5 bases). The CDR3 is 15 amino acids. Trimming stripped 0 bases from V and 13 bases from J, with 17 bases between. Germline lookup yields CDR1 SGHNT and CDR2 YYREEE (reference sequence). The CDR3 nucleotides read TGTGCCAGCAGCTTGGAAAAGGGACCTCCCAATCCCCTCCACTTT. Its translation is CASSLEKGPPNPLHF.

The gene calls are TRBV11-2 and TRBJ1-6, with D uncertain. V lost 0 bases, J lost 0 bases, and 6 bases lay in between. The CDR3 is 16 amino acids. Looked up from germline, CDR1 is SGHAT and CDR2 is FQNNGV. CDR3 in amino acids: CASSLDMSSYNSPLHF. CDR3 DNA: TGTGCCAGCAGCTTAGACATGAGCTCCTATAATTCACCCCTCCACTTT.

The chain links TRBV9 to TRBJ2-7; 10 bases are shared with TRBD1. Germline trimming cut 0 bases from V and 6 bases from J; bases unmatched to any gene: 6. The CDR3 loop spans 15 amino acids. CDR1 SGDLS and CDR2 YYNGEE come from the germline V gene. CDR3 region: CASSVEGQGNSEQYF. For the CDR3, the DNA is TGTGCCAGCAGCGTAGAGGGACAGGGGAACTCCGAGCAGTACTTC.

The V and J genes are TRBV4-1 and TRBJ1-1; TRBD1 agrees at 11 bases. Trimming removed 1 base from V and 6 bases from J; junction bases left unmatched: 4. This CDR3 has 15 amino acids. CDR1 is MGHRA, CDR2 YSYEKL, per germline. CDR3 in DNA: TGCGCCAGCAGCCAAGGGGACAGGGGGTTCGCTGAAGCTTTCTTT. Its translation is CASSQGDRGFAEAFF.

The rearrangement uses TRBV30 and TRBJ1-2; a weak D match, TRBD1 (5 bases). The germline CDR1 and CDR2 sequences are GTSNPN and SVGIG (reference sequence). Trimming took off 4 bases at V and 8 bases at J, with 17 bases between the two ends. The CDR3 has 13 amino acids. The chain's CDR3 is CAWIGHRVMGYTF. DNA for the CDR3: TGTGCCTGGATCGGACACCGCGTAATGGGCTACACCTTC.

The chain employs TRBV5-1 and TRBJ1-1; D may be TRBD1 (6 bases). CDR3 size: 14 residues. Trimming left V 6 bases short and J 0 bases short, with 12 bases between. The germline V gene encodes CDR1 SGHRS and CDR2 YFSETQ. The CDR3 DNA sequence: TGCGCCAGCATCAAGGACAGCCTGAACACTGAAGCTTTCTTT. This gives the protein CASIKDSLNTEAFF.

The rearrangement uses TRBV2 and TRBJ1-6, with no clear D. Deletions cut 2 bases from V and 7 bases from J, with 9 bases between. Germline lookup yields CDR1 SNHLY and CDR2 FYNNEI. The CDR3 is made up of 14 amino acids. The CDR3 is CASSERVPNSPLHF. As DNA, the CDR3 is TGTGCCAGCAGTGAAAGGGTACCAAATTCACCCCTCCACTTT.

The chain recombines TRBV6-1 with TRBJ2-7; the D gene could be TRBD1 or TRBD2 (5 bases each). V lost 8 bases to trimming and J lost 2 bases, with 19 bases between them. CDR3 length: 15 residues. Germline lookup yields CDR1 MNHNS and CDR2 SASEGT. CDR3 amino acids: CASWRNGDPTYEQYF. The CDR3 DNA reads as TGTGCCAGCTGGCGGAATGGGGACCCAACCTACGAGCAGTACTTC.

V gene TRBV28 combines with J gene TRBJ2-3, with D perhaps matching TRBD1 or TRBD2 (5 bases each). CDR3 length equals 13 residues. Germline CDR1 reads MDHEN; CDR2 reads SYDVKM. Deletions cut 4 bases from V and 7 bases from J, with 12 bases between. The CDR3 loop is CASSWGLGNTQYF. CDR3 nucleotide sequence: TGTGCCAGCAGTTGGGGGTTGGGGAATACGCAGTATTTT.

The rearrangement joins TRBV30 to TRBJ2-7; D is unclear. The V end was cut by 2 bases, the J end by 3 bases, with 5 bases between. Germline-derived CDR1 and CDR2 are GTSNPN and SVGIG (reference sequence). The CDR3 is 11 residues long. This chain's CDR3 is CAWSKDYEQYF. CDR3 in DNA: TGTGCCTGGAGTAAAGACTACGAGCAGTACTTC.

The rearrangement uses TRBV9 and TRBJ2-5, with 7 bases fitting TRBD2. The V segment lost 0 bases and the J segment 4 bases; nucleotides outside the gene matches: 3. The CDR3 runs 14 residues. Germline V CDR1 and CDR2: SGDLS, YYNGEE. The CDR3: CASSVGTSLETQYF. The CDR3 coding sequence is TGTGCCAGCAGCGTAGGGACTAGTTTAGAGACCCAGTACTTC.

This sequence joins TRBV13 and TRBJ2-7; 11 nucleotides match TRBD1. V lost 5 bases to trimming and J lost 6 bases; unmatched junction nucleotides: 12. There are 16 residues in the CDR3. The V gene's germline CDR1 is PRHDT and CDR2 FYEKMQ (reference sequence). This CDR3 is CASSNTGQGAQGEQYF. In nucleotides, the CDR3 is TGTGCCAGCAGCAACACCGGACAGGGGGCGCAGGGCGAGCAGTACTTC.

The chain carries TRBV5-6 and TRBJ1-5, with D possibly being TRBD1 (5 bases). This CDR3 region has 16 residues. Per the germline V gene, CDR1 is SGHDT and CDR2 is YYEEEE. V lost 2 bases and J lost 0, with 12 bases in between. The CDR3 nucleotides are TGTGCCAGCAGCTTAAGAGCTAGGGGTAGCAATCAGCCCCAGCATTTT. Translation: CASSLRARGSNQPQHF. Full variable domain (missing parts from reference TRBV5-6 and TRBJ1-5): DAGVTQSPTHLIKTRGQQVTLRCSPKSGHDTVSWYQQALGQGPQFIFQYYEEEERQRGNFPDRFSGHQFPNYSSELNVNALLLGDSALYLCASSLRARGSNQPQHFGDGTRLSIL.

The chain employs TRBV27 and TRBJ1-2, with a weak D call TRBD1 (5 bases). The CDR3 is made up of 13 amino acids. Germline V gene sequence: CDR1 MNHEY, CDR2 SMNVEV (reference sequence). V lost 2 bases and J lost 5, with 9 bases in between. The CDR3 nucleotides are TGTGCCAGCAGTTTAGGACCAGGGTATGGCTACACCTTC. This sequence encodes CASSLGPGYGYTF.

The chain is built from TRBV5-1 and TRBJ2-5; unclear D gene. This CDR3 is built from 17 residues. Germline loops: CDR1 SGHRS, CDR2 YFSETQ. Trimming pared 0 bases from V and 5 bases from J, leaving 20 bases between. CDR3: CASSLATVAGLSETQYF. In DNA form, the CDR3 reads TGCGCCAGCAGCTTGGCCACGGTAGCCGGCTTGAGTGAGACCCAGTACTTC.

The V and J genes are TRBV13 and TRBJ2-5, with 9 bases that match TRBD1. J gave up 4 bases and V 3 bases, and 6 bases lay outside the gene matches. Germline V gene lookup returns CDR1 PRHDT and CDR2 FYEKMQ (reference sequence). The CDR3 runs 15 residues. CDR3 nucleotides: TGTGCCAGCAGCTTTAGGGACAGGGATCGAGAGACCCAGTACTTC. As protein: CASSFRDRDRETQYF.

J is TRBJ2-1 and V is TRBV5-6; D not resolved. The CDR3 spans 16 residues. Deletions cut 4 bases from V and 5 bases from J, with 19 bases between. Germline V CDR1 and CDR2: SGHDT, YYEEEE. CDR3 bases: TGTGCCAGCAGCCACTACCTAGGGTTAAGAGACAATGAGCAGTTCTTC. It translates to CASSHYLGLRDNEQFF.

This CDR3 reads CASGRAPSYEQYF. The CDR3 DNA reads TGTGCCAGCGGAAGAGCTCCCTCCTACGAGCAGTACTTC. The J gene is TRBJ2-7, the V gene TRBV9; no clear D gene. The germline gives CDR1 SGDLS, CDR2 YYNGEE. This CDR3 has 13 residues. The V and J ends lost 7 bases and 0 bases respectively, with 11 bases between them.

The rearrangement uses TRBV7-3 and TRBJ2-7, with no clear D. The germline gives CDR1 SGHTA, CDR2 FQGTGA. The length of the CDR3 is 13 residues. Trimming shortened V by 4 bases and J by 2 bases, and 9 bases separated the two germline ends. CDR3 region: CASSSGPTYEQYF. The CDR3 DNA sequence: TGTGCCAGCAGCTCCGGACCGACCTACGAGCAGTACTTC.

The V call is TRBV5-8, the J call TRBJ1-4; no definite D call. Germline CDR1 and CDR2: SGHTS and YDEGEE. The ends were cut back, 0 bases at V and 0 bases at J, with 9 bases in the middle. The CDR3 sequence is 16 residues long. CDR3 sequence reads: CASSLAPGSTNEKLFF. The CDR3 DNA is TGTGCCAGCAGCTTGGCCCCAGGATCAACTAATGAAAAACTGTTTTTT.